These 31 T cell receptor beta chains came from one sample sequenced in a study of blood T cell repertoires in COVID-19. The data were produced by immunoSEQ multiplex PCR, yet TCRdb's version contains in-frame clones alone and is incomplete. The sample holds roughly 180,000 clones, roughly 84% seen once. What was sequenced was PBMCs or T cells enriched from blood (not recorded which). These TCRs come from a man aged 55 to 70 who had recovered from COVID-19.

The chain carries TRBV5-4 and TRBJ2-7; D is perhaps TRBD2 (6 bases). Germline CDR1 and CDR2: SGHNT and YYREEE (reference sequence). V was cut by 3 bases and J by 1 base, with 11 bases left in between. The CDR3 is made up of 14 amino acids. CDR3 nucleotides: TGTGCCAGCAGCTCTGACGGAGGGTCCTACGAGCAGTACTTC. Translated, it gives CASSSDGGSYEQYF.

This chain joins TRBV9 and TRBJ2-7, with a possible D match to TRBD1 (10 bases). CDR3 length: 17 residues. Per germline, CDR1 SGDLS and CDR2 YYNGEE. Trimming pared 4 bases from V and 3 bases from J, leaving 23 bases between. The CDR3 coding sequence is TGTGCCAGCAGCCCAGCGGGGGGACAGGGGAGTTACTACGAGCAGTACTTC. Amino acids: CASSPAGGQGSYYEQYF.

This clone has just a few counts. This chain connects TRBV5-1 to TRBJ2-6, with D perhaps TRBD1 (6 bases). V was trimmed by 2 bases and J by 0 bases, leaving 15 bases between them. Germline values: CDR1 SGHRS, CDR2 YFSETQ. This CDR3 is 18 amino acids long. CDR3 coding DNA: TGCGCCAGCAGCTTTCCGCCAGGGGCCGGCTCTGGGGCCAACGTCCTGACTTTC. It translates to CASSFPPGAGSGANVLTF.

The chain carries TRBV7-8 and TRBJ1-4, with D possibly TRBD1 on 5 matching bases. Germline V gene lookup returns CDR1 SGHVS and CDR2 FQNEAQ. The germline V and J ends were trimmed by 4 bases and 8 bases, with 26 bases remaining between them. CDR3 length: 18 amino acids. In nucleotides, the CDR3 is TGTGCCAGCAGCTCACCCGTAGGACATACAAGCAACCTCGAAAAACTGTTTTTT. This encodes CASSSPVGHTSNLEKLFF. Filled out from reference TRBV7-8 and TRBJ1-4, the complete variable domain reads GAGVSQSPRYKVAKRGQDVALRCDPISGHVSLFWYQQALGQGPEFLTYFQNEAQLDKSGLPSDRFFAERPEGSVSTLKIQRTQQEDSAVYLCASSSPVGHTSNLEKLFFGSGTQLSVL.

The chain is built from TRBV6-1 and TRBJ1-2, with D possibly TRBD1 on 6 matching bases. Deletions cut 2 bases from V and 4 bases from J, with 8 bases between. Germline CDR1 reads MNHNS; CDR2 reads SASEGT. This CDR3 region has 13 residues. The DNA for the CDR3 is TGTGCCAGCAGTGAAAACAGGGCCTATGGCTACACCTTC. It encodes CASSENRAYGYTF.

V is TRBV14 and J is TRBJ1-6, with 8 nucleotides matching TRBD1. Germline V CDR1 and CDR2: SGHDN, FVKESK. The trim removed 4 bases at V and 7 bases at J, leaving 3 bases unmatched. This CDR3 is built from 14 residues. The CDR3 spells CASSPQGGNSPLHF. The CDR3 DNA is TGTGCCAGCAGCCCACAGGGGGGGAATTCACCCCTCCACTTT.

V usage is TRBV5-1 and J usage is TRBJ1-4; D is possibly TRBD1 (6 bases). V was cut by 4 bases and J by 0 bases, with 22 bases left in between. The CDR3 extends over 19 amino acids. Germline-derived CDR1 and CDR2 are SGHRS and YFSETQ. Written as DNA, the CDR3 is TGCGCCAGCAGCAAAGGGGACACCTGGGGTAGAGCAACTAATGAAAAACTGTTTTTT. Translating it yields CASSKGDTWGRATNEKLFF.

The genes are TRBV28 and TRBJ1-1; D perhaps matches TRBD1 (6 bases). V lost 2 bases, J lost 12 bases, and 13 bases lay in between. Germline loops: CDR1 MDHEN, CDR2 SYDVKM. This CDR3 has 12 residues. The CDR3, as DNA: TGTGCCAGCAGTTTACGAGGGACAAGCTCTTTCTTT. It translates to CASSLRGTSSFF. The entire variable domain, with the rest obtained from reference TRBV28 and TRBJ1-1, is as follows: DVKVTQSSRYLVKRTGEKVFLECVQDMDHENMFWYRQDPGLGLRLIYFSYDVKMKEKGDIPEGYSVSREKKERFSLILESASTNQTSMYLCASSLRGTSSFFGQGTRLTVV.

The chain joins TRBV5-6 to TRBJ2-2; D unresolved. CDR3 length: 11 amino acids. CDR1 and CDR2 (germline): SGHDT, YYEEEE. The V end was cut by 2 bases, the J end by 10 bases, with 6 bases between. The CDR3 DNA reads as TGTGCCAGCAGCTTTGGAGAGGAGCTGTTTTTT. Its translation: CASSFGEELFF.

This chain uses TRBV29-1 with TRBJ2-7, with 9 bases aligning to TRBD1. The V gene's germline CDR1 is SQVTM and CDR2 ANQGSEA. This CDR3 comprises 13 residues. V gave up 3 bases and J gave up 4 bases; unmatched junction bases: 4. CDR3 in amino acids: CSVDVTGGYEQYF. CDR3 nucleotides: TGCAGCGTTGACGTGACAGGGGGTTACGAGCAGTACTTC.

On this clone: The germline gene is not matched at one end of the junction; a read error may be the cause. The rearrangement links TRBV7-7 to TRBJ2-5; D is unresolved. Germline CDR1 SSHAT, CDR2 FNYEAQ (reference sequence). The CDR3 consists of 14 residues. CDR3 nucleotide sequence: TGTGCTAGCAGCTTAGGATCAGGTCAAGAGACCCAGTACTTC. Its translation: CASSLGSGQETQYF.

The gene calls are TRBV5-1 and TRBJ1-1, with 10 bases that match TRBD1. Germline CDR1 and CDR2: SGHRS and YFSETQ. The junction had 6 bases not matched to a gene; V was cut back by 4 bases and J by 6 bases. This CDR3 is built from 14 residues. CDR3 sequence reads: CASSGQGGTAEAFF. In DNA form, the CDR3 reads TGCGCCAGCAGCGGACAGGGGGGAACGGCTGAAGCTTTCTTT.

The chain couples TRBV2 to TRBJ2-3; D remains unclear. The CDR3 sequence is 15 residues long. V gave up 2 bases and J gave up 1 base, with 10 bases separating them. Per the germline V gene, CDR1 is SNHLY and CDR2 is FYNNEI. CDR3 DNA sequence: TGTGCCAGCAGTGAAAGTCCGGTCCGCACAGATACGCAGTATTTT. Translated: CASSESPVRTDTQYF.

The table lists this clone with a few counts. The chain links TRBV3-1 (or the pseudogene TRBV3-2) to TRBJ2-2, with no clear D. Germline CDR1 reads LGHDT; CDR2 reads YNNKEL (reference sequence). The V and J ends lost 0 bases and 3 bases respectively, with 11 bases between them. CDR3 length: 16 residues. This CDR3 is CASSQESAVYTGELFF. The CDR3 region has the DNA TGTGCCAGCAGCCAAGAATCTGCAGTTTACACCGGGGAGCTGTTTTTT.

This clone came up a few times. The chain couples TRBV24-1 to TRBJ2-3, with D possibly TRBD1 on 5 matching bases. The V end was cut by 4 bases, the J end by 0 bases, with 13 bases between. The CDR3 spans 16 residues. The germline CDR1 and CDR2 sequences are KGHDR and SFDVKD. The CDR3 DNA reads TGTGCCACCAGTGACCCCGGACATTTTAGCACAGATACGCAGTATTTT. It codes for CATSDPGHFSTDTQYF.

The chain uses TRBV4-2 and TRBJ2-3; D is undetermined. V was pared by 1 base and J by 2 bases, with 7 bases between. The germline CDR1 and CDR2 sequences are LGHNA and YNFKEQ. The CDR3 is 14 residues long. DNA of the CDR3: TGTGCCAGCAGCCAAGGACTGATCACAGATACGCAGTATTTT. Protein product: CASSQGLITDTQYF.

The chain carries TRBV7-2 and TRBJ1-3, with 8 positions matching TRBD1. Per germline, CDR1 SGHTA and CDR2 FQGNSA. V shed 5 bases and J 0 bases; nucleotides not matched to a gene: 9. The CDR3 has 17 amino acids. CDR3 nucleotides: TGTGCCAGCAGCCCCCGGACAGGGATCACCTCTGGAAACACCATATATTTT. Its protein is CASSPRTGITSGNTIYF.

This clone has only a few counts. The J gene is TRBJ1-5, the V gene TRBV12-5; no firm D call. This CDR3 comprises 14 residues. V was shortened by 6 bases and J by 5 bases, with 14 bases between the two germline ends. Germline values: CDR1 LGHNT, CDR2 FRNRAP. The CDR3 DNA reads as TGTGCTAGTGGCCCGACTTTGGGTGATCAGCCCCAGCATTTT. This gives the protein CASGPTLGDQPQHF.

CDR3 in amino acids: CASSRIAGGRNEQFF. The CDR3 DNA reads TGTGCCAGCAGCCGAATAGCGGGAGGAAGGAATGAGCAGTTCTTC. The V gene is TRBV11-2, the J gene TRBJ2-1, with TRBD2 identical over 10 bases. The germline gives CDR1 SGHAT, CDR2 FQNNGV. The CDR3 loop spans 15 amino acids. V dropped 5 bases and J dropped 7; count of bases not matched to a gene: 8.

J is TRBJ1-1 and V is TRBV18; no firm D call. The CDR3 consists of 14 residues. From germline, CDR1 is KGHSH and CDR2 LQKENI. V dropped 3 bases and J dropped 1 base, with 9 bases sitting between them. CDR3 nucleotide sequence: TGTGCCAGCTCACCGAACAGATGGAACACTGAAGCTTTCTTT. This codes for CASSPNRWNTEAFF.

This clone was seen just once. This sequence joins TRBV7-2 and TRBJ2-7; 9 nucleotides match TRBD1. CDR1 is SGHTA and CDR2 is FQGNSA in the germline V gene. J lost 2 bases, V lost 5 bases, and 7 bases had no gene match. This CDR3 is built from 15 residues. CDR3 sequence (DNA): TGTGCCAGCAGCGCCGGGACAGGGATCGCCTACGAGCAGTACTTC. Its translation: CASSAGTGIAYEQYF.

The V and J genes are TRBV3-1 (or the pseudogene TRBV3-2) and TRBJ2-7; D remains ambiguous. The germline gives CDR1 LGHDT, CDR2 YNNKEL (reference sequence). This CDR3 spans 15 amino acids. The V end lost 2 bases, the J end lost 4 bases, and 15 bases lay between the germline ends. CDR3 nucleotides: TGTGCCAGCAGCCAAACCCCGGCTACCGGGTACGAGCAGTACTTC. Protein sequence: CASSQTPATGYEQYF.

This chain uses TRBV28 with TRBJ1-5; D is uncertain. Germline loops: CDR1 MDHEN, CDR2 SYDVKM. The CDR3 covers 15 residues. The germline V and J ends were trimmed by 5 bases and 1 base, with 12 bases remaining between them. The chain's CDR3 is CASSPTVRSNQPQHF. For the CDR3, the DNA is TGTGCCAGCAGTCCCACGGTCCGGAGCAATCAGCCCCAGCATTTT. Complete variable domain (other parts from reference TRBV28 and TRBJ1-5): DVKVTQSSRYLVKRTGEKVFLECVQDMDHENMFWYRQDPGLGLRLIYFSYDVKMKEKGDIPEGYSVSREKKERFSLILESASTNQTSMYLCASSPTVRSNQPQHFGDGTRLSIL.

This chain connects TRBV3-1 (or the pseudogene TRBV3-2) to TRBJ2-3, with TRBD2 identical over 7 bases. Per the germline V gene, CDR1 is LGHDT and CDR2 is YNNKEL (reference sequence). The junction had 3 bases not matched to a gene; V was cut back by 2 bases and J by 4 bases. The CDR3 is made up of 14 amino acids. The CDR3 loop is CASSQRAGSDTQYF. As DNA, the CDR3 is TGTGCCAGCAGCCAAAGAGCGGGGTCAGATACGCAGTATTTT.

The CDR3 sequence is CASSIPRGAKNIQYF. CDR3 in DNA: TGTGCCAGTAGTATTCCCAGAGGGGCCAAAAACATTCAGTACTTC. The chain employs TRBV19 and TRBJ2-4; D is possibly TRBD2 (5 bases). The germline V gene encodes CDR1 LNHDA and CDR2 SQIVND (reference sequence). This CDR3 is built from 15 residues. V dropped 3 bases and J dropped 1 base, with 10 bases sitting between them. The complete variable domain, with remaining parts taken from reference TRBV19 and TRBJ2-4, reads DGGITQSPKYLFRKEGQNVTLSCEQNLNHDAMYWYRQDPGQGLRLIYYSQIVNDFQKGDIAEGYSVSREKKESFPLTVTSAQKNPTAFYLCASSIPRGAKNIQYFGAGTRLSVL.

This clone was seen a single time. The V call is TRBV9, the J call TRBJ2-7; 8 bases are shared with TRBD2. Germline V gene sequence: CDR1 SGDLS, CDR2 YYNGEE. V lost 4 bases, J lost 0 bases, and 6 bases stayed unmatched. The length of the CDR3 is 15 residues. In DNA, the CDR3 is TGTGCCAGCAGCCCCAGCGGGGGCGCCTCCTACGAGCAGTACTTC. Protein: CASSPSGGASYEQYF.

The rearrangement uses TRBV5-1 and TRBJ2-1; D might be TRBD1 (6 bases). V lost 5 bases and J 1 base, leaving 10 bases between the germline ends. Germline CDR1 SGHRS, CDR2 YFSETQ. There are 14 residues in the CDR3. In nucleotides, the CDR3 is TGCGCCAGCAGGCGGACAGAATCCTACAATGAGCAGTTCTTC. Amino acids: CASRRTESYNEQFF.

CDR3 residues: CASSLIGQVNEKLFF. DNA of the CDR3: TGTGCCAGCAGTTTAATAGGACAAGTAAATGAAAAACTGTTTTTT. The rearrangement links TRBV27 to TRBJ1-4, with TRBD1 as a possible D gene (5 bases). CDR3 size: 15 residues. V lost 2 bases and J lost 5, with 12 bases in between. Per the germline V gene, CDR1 is MNHEY and CDR2 is SMNVEV (reference sequence).

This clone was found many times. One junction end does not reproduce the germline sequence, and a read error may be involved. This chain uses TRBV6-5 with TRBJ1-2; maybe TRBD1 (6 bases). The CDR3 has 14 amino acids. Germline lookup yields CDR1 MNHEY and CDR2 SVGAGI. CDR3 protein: CASSDSGDFYGYTF. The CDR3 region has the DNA TGTGCCAGCAGTGACTCAGGGGACTTCTATGGCTACACCTTC.

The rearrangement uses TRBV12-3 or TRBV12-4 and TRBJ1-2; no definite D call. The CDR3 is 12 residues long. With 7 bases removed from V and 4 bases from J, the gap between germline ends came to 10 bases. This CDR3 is CASKRIVYGYTF. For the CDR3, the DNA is TGTGCCAGCAAGAGGATTGTCTATGGCTACACCTTC.

The CDR3 spells CASGPRSGGGEETQYF. CDR3 in DNA: TGCGCCAGCGGACCACGTAGCGGGGGGGGTGAAGAGACCCAGTACTTC. The V and J genes are TRBV23-1 and TRBJ2-5; 11 bases agree with TRBD2. Being an ORF, TRBV23-1 has a function that is uncertain. J gave up 3 bases and V 8 bases, and 11 bases lay outside the gene matches. The length of the CDR3 is 16 residues.